This record concerns one T cell receptor (beta chain) sequence. This clonotype has just a few counts. The antigen it binds to is not known. Base-call qualities are not available, and no considerably larger clone is one nucleotide away. Stable Graves' hyperthyroidism was defined as no progression to ophthalmopathy during 18 months of follow-up. Hyperthyroidism patients were newly diagnosed, with disease duration under 2 months, and aged 18 to 65 years. Exclusion was applied to patients with uncontrolled infections, other autoimmune diseases, pregnancy or lactation. Diagnoses were established on the basis of clinical symptoms, serum thyroxine and TRAb, thyroid ultrasound, and orbital computed tomography. PBMCs were isolated from more than 8 ml of fresh peripheral blood by Ficoll-Paque density gradient centrifugation. Total RNA was extracted with Trizol reagent, and quality was checked on an Agilent 2100 Bioanalyzer.

Amplification of TCR beta CDR3 regions was carried out from RNA transcripts. The first round of RT-PCR for the TCR CDR3 was performed with the HTBI primer set and the Qiagen OneStep RT-PCR kit. Libraries were constructed in a second round of multiplex PCR, after which size selection and purification were carried out. Libraries were sequenced paired-end with 100 bp reads on an Illumina HiSeq2000. Per the authors' processing: SOAPnuke was used to process the raw data, throwing out any read that contained adapters or uncalled bases, had a mean Phred below 15, or lacked an exact constant-primer or identifier match. COPE v1.2.5 was used to merge high-quality paired reads, and clonotypes were defined as unique nucleotide sequences. MiTCR v1.1 was used to align clonotypes to the IMGT TRBV, TRBD and TRBJ reference segments. The analysis was restricted to V-J combinations with a frequency above 0.0001, which together covered about 99% of the repertoires. A TCS score was defined as the ratio of F50 (clonal expansion) to E x V (chaos), with BLOSUM62-based TCRdist applied between CDR3 peptides within each V-J. Welch's t-statistics and random forest reduced 450 to 600 V-J features to 10 to 15, which were used in a naive Bayes classifier (R e1071). The similarity between thyroid and blood repertoires was quantified using the Morisita-Horn index. TCRdb's own reprocessing of the public reads used fastp at Q25 and MiXCR and kept productive beta chains. Identical CDR3 protein sequences are pooled into one entry, listed with their most common genes and DNA. The V and J calls here are based on TCRdb, not the publication. The sample yields hundreds of thousands of distinct CDR3 sequences; roughly 32% were counted once. The ten top clones hold around 30% of the sample.

This sample was included in a study of T cells in Graves' hyperthyroidism and ophthalmopathy (dated by TCRdb to the late 2010s). In the study overall: Peripheral blood was sampled at the time of initial diagnosis, prior to any treatment. A discovery cohort of about a hundred patients, about 40 with Graves' ophthalmopathy and under 60 with stable Graves' hyperthyroidism, was used to find distinguishing TCR V-J signatures. Prospective prediction of ophthalmopathy was tested in an independent validation cohort consisting of 18 to 20 hyperthyroidism patients and 17 patients who later progressed to ophthalmopathy. The 75 to 100 discovery patients were randomly split 7:3 into training and test sets. In addition, the study compared T-cell repertoires in thyroid tissue and in blood from about 6 Graves' hyperthyroidism patients. After blood sampling, hyperthyroidism patients were treated with methimazole at a starting dose of 30 mg daily, and ophthalmopathy patients were treated with high-dose intravenous methylprednisolone. TCR Vbeta CDR3 sequencing of roughly 140 peripheral blood samples (43 ophthalmopathy, over 70 hyperthyroidism and roughly 17 progressor patients) is reported in the paper. General study outcomes and caveats: A model built on a 13 V-J signature distinguished ophthalmopathy from stable hyperthyroidism, reaching about 88% sensitivity and 81.08% specificity in cross-validation and 80%/75% in testing. In validation, the model predicted progression to ophthalmopathy with about 71% sensitivity and approximately 74% specificity, a median of 6.5 months before onset. Sample size was not statistically predetermined, and investigators were not blinded to group allocation. Most expanded thyroid clonotypes (frequency above 0.001) were also detected in blood, a finding suggesting that blood repertoires may reflect thyroid immune responses.

This receptor was identified in a woman in her forties with Graves' hyperthyroidism. The source material was blood.

The nucleotide sequence reads as follows: TGTGCCAGCAGCTGGACAGGCTCAACTAATGAAAAACTGTTTTTT. Its amino acids are CASSWTGSTNEKLFF. The chain links TRBV7-8 with TRBJ1-4, and TRBD1 matches 7 of the central bases. Trimming accounts for 4 bases at V and 0 bases at J, while the number of junction bases matched to no gene is 2. Reading from cysteine to phenylalanine, the CDR3 counts 15 amino acids. Left in the record is the CDR3 DNA by itself, 45 bases read in frame from the first base. For CDR1 and CDR2, the germline V gene lists SGHVS and FQNEAQ.